Listed below are T cell receptor beta chains from one sample, sequenced in a study of blood T cell repertoires in COVID-19. Libraries were prepared by immunoSEQ multiplex PCR; TCRdb keeps only in-frame clonotypes and omits some of them. The data contain 300,000 or so clones, over 75% of them singletons. Sequencing input: PBMCs or T cells enriched from blood (not recorded which). These receptors were taken from a woman in her 30s who had recovered from COVID-19. Both conserved end residues are part of each CDR3. A D gene is named only where the DNA matches it firmly. Rows give clone size only sometimes, using once, few, many, or a class for an expanded clone.

- TRBJ2-1 - TRBV4-1 CASSQAGDTLWYTEQFF TGCGCCAGCAGCCAGGCAGGGGACACCCTCTGGTATACTGAGCAGTTCTTC
- TRBJ2-7 TRBD1 TRBV5-6 CASSPTGQGRYEQYF TGTGCCAGCAGCCCCACGGGACAGGGAAGGTACGAGCAGTACTTC
- TRBJ2-7 TRBD1 TRBV10-1 CASSSDRGSSYEQYF TGCGCCAGCAGTTCCGACAGGGGGTCTTCCTACGAGCAGTACTTC
- TRBJ2-7 - TRBV21-1 CASSKVGQGRTYEQYF TGTGCCAGCAGCAAAGTAGGGCAGGGGCGAACCTACGAGCAGTACTTC
- TRBJ1-1 TRBD1 TRBV2 CASSEGQGDDTEAFF TGTGCCAGCAGTGAGGGGCAGGGGGATGACACTGAAGCTTTCTTT
- TRBJ2-3 TRBD2 TRBV5-1 CASSFGTSVPDTQYF TGCGCCAGCAGCTTCGGGACTAGCGTCCCAGATACGCAGTATTTT
- TRBJ1-1 - TRBV7-9 CASNSGDTEAFF TGTGCCAGCAACTCGGGGGACACTGAAGCTTTCTTT
- TRBJ1-5 - TRBV2 CASSESARNQPQHF TGTGCCAGCAGTGAAAGTGCGCGTAATCAGCCCCAGCATTTT
- TRBJ2-1 TRBD1 TRBV30 CAWRGQGSYNEQFF TGTGCCTGGAGGGGACAGGGGTCCTACAATGAGCAGTTCTTC
- TRBJ1-2 - TRBV9 CASSVGWTEVGYTF TGTGCCAGCAGCGTAGGCTGGACAGAGGTCGGCTACACCTTC
- TRBJ1-1 - TRBV7-9 CASSLDAGDTEAFF TGTGCCAGCAGCTTAGACGCAGGGGACACTGAAGCTTTCTTT
once TRBJ2-1 - TRBV3-1/TRBV3-2 CASSPLSSRVDYNEQFF TGTGCCAGCAGCCCTCTCAGTTCGCGGGTCGATTACAATGAGCAGTTCTTC
- TRBJ1-2 - TRBV27 CASSLSFARLTRRGYTF TGTGCCAGCAGTTTATCGTTCGCCAGACTGACCCGGCGGGGCTACACCTTC
- TRBJ2-2 TRBD1 TRBV10-3 CAISEGTGGNTGELFF TGTGCCATCAGTGAGGGGACAGGGGGAAACACCGGGGAGCTGTTTTTT
- TRBJ1-4 TRBD1 TRBV5-1 CASSPRSGGADGGEKLFF TGCGCCAGCAGCCCGAGATCAGGGGGCGCGGACGGAGGTGAAAAACTGTTTTTT
- TRBJ1-1 TRBD1 TRBV5-1 CASSQGTGPMNTEAFF TGCGCCAGCAGCCAGGGGACAGGACCAATGAACACTGAAGCTTTCTTT
few TRBJ1-4 - TRBV21-1 CASSKNRALYEKLFF TGTGCCAGCAGCAAAAACAGGGCCCTCTATGAAAAACTGTTTTTT
few TRBJ1-5 - TRBV4-1 CASSQEHTNQPQHF TGCGCCAGCAGCCAAGAACATACGAATCAGCCCCAGCATTTT
- TRBJ1-2 - TRBV14 CASSQFLTGIYGYTF TGTGCCAGCAGCCAATTCCTTACAGGGATCTATGGCTACACCTTC
- TRBJ1-2 TRBD1 TRBV2 CASSEDRGHDGYTF TGTGCCAGCAGTGAAGACAGGGGGCACGATGGCTACACCTTC
- TRBJ2-7 - TRBV3-1/TRBV3-2 CASSQDPNTPNSYEQYF TGTGCCAGCAGCCAAGATCCGAACACACCAAACTCCTACGAGCAGTACTTC
few TRBJ1-4 TRBD1 TRBV3-1/TRBV3-2 CAALTGAEKLFF TGTGCCGCTTTGACAGGGGCTGAAAAACTGTTTTTT
once TRBJ1-2 - TRBV7-9 CASSLVVGVGYTF TGTGCCAGCAGCTTAGTCGTGGGCGTTGGCTACACCTTC
few TRBJ2-7 TRBD2 TRBV3-1/TRBV3-2 CASSQYPTSGGLRAEQYF TGTGCCAGCAGCCAATACCCGACTAGCGGGGGCCTCAGGGCCGAGCAGTACTTC
- TRBJ2-3 - TRBV13 CASSPGDTQYF TGTGCCAGCAGCCCCGGGGATACGCAGTATTTT
- TRBJ2-5 TRBD2 TRBV5-4 CASSLELAGGQETQYF TGTGCCAGCAGCTTGGAGCTAGCGGGGGGGCAAGAGACCCAGTACTTC
- TRBJ2-7 TRBD2 TRBV5-6 CASSPPGGGYEQYF TGTGCCAGCAGCCCCCCTGGCGGGGGGTACGAGCAGTACTTC
- TRBJ2-1 TRBD1 TRBV18 CASSRPKPGQGVNEQFF TGTGCCAGCTCGCGTCCCAAGCCGGGACAGGGCGTGAATGAGCAGTTCTTC
- TRBJ2-7 TRBD2 TRBV5-4 CASSSGGPSGGAKAVEQYF TGTGCCAGCAGCTCAGGTGGTCCTAGCGGGGGGGCCAAGGCGGTCGAGCAGTACTTC
once TRBJ1-4 TRBD1 TRBV18 CASSPGQAEKLFF TGTGCCAGCTCCCCTGGACAGGCTGAAAAACTGTTTTTT
once TRBJ2-7 TRBD1 TRBV10-3 CAISDPTGAYEQYF TGTGCCATCAGTGACCCTACAGGGGCCTACGAGCAGTACTTC
- TRBJ1-4 TRBD1 TRBV5-1 CASGTGGPLNEKLFF TGCGCCAGCGGGACAGGGGGTCCGTTAAATGAAAAACTGTTTTTT
- TRBJ2-7 - TRBV27 CASSFGQGYEQYF TGTGCCAGCAGTTTTGGGCAGGGCTACGAGCAGTACTTC
- TRBJ1-4 - TRBV7-9 CASSLGRQGNEKLFF TGTGCCAGCAGCTTAGGACGGCAGGGGAACGAAAAACTGTTTTTT